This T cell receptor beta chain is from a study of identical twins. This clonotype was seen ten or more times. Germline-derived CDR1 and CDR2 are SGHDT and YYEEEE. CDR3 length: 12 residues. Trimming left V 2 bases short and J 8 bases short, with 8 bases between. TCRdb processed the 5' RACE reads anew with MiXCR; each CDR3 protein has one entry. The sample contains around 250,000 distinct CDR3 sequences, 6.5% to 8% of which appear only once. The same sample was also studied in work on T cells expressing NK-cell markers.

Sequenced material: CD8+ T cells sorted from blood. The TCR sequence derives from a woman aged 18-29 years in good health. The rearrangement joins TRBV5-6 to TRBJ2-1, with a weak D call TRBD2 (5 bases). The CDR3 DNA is TGTGCCAGCAGCTTAAGCGGACATGAGCAGTTCTTC. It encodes CASSLSGHEQFF.